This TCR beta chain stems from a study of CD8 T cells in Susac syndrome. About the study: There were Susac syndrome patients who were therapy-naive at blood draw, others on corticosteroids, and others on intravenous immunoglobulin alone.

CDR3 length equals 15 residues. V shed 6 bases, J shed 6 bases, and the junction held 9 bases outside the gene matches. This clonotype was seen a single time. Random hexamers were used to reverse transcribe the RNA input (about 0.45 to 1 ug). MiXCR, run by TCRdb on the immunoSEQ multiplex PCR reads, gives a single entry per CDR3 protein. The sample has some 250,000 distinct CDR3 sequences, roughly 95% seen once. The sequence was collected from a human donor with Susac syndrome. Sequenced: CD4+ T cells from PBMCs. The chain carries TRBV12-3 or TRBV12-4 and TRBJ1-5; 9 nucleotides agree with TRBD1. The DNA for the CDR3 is TGTGCCAGCAGAGTAACAGGGGGCCTGGGTCAGCCCCAGCATTTT. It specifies CASRVTGGLGQPQHF.